Within the sample, the clone carrying this T cell receptor (beta chain) is medium-sized. Multiplex PCR with BIOMED2 TRB-A/B primer pools amplified TRB rearrangements. TCRdb itself ran the multiplex PCR reads through MiXCR, one entry per CDR3 protein. Seen here are about 8,400 distinct CDR3 sequences, about 23% observed once, and the top ten hold around 6.4%. Germline values: CDR1 LNHDA, CDR2 SQIVND (reference sequence). Trimming took off 4 bases at V and 6 bases at J, with 12 bases between the two ends. The CDR3 length is 13 residues. This sample is drawn from a study of T and B cells in COVID-19 patients. Blood genomic DNA input for TRB amplification was 250-500 ng.

The chain couples TRBV19 to TRBJ1-1, with D unclear. The TCR sequence derives from a human donor who had recovered from COVID-19. Sequenced material: blood. The CDR3 nucleotides are TGTGCCAGTAGTACAGGTCCCGGCTCTGAAGCTTTCTTT. Protein product: CASSTGPGSEAFF.